This TCR beta chain originates from a study of Tregs in tolerant kidney transplant recipients. General observations from the study: Biological reproducibility was not directly addressed, but technical replication error appeared minimal.

Looked up from germline, CDR1 is SEHNR and CDR2 is FQNEAQ (reference sequence). Trimming removed 5 bases from V and 4 bases from J, with 14 bases in between. The CDR3 runs to 14 residues. Profiling relied on immunoSEQ multiplex PCR, and the TCRdb table lists in-frame clones only, not all of them. Of 240,000 or so clones listed, roughly 80% are singletons. Points on this clone: Its antigen remains unidentified.

Unstimulated Tregs (CD4+CD25+CD127-) and CD4+CD25- non-Tregs were sorted from PBMCs. The sequenced material came from CD4+ T cells from blood. The sequence derives from a human donor in good health. The chain combines TRBV7-9 with TRBJ2-5; possibly TRBD2 for D (6 bases). The CDR3 coding sequence is TGTGCCAGCAGCCCGGGGACTCGGGGAGAGACCCAGTACTTC. This codes for CASSPGTRGETQYF.